A selection of T cell receptor beta chains follows, all from one sample in a study of cytomegalovirus exposure and HLA in healthy donors. This table comes from immunoSEQ multiplex PCR, and its TCRdb copy is limited to in-frame clones, with some not included. The sample has around 260,000 clones; about 92% are singletons. Specimen: PBMCs. These receptors came from a woman aged 25 to 39 in good health and CMV-seronegative. Both conserved end residues are trimmed from each CDR3. Fields, in order: V gene, J gene, CDR3 protein.

v_call: TRBV15; j_call: TRBJ2-7; cdr3_aa: ATSLGLNYEQY
v_call: TRBV4-1; j_call: TRBJ1-1; cdr3_aa: ASSQDGATGLWTF
v_call: TRBV30; j_call: TRBJ2-5; cdr3_aa: AWSPTGGQETQY
v_call: TRBV27; j_call: TRBJ1-1; cdr3_aa: ASRNRQALGTEAF
v_call: TRBV7-2; j_call: TRBJ2-7; cdr3_aa: ASSRDPSEEQY
v_call: TRBV28; j_call: TRBJ2-1; cdr3_aa: ASSLSGRGNEQF
v_call: TRBV5-1; j_call: TRBJ2-3; cdr3_aa: ASSSGLAGGDTQY
v_call: TRBV5-1; j_call: TRBJ2-7; cdr3_aa: ASSLDRSSYEQY
v_call: TRBV30; j_call: TRBJ2-7; cdr3_aa: AWSVGGLAGQLRDYEQY
v_call: TRBV4-3; j_call: TRBJ2-1; cdr3_aa: ASSQERDRTYNEQF
v_call: TRBV27; j_call: TRBJ1-5; cdr3_aa: ASSLLGGGNQPQH
v_call: TRBV7-9; j_call: TRBJ1-2; cdr3_aa: ASSLAGRVLDYT
v_call: TRBV27; j_call: TRBJ2-5; cdr3_aa: ASSWAGTAPETQY
v_call: TRBV9; j_call: TRBJ2-7; cdr3_aa: ASSADRGLYPYEQY
v_call: TRBV6-1; j_call: TRBJ2-2; cdr3_aa: ASSEVLAGESVGNTGELF
v_call: TRBV5-6; j_call: TRBJ2-3; cdr3_aa: ASNYGTGSSDTQY
v_call: TRBV28; j_call: TRBJ2-3; cdr3_aa: ASSLGLLAGGRTDTQY
v_call: TRBV5-4; j_call: TRBJ2-5; cdr3_aa: ASSLGPRSQETQY
v_call: TRBV5-1; j_call: TRBJ2-3; cdr3_aa: ASSSDRGVTDTQY
v_call: TRBV19; j_call: TRBJ2-7; cdr3_aa: ASSIGQGARLEQY
v_call: TRBV6-6; j_call: TRBJ2-2; cdr3_aa: ASSLQRNVNTGELF
v_call: TRBV6-5; j_call: TRBJ2-7; cdr3_aa: ASTTGSGEQY
v_call: TRBV11-1; j_call: TRBJ2-5; cdr3_aa: ASSSRLPGREETQY
v_call: TRBV29-1; j_call: TRBJ1-2; cdr3_aa: SVEAALRDYGYT
v_call: TRBV5-1; j_call: TRBJ1-2; cdr3_aa: ASSPDRGGYT
v_call: TRBV13; j_call: TRBJ2-5; cdr3_aa: ASSYRRTSQETQY
v_call: TRBV27; j_call: TRBJ2-5; cdr3_aa: ASSVGTGLTEGQY
v_call: TRBV15; j_call: TRBJ2-2; cdr3_aa: ATSRSGLNTGELF
v_call: TRBV7-3; j_call: TRBJ2-1; cdr3_aa: ASSRRLAAYNEQF
v_call: TRBV29-1; j_call: TRBJ2-1; cdr3_aa: SVEPGLAGGREQF
v_call: TRBV6-5; j_call: TRBJ2-7; cdr3_aa: ASRAGALYEQY
v_call: TRBV27; j_call: TRBJ2-7; cdr3_aa: ASRMGQGYDEQY
v_call: TRBV15; j_call: TRBJ2-1; cdr3_aa: ATSSPGTSGNNEQF
v_call: TRBV4-1; j_call: TRBJ1-1; cdr3_aa: ASSQGEGLNTEAF
v_call: TRBV6-1; j_call: TRBJ2-7; cdr3_aa: ASRVPGQGREQY
v_call: TRBV28; j_call: TRBJ1-4; cdr3_aa: ASSSTRQGGAWNEKLF
v_call: TRBV7-7; j_call: TRBJ2-5; cdr3_aa: ASSLSTGGQETQY
v_call: TRBV6-6; j_call: TRBJ1-1; cdr3_aa: ASSAQGALGF
v_call: TRBV7-8; j_call: TRBJ2-5; cdr3_aa: ASSSRRSGLAGSEETQY
v_call: TRBV18; j_call: TRBJ1-1; cdr3_aa: ASSPPSRMGNTEAF
v_call: TRBV28; j_call: TRBJ1-2; cdr3_aa: ASTPPGSNYGYT
v_call: TRBV7-9; j_call: TRBJ2-1; cdr3_aa: ASSLVPVGSSYNEQF
v_call: TRBV28; j_call: TRBJ2-1; cdr3_aa: ASRTTRGRWYNEQF
v_call: TRBV5-1; j_call: TRBJ2-5; cdr3_aa: ASSLGQGIVETQY
v_call: TRBV4-3; j_call: TRBJ2-7; cdr3_aa: ASSSEQGFYEQY
v_call: TRBV29-1; j_call: TRBJ2-3; cdr3_aa: SVEDRGNTQY
v_call: TRBV30; j_call: TRBJ1-5; cdr3_aa: AWSGGQGGTVAQH
v_call: TRBV7-3; j_call: TRBJ2-2; cdr3_aa: ASSPTGTGELF